This T cell receptor (beta chain) was captured in a study of blood T cell repertoires in COVID-19. Study at large: Samples taken during acute and convalescent COVID-19 were collected in the United States, Italy and Spain. PBMCs, B-cell-depleted T cells, or T cells were the source of the cDNA or gDNA that made up the material.

In the original processing: By means of reference gene primer amplification, nucleated cell counts were estimated. The method was immunoSEQ multiplex PCR; TCRdb's version includes in-frame clones alone and lacks a portion of them. From that table come the V and J calls and clone size; the DNA was used to work out D and trimming. The sample consists of 110,000 or so clones, approximately 84% of them appearing once. The CDR3 spans 17 residues. V gave up 10 bases and J gave up 0 bases; unmatched junction bases: 15. Per germline, CDR1 MNHEY and CDR2 SMNVEV (reference sequence). Sequencing input: peripheral blood. This TCR was recovered from a man aged 50 to 59 with acute or convalescent COVID-19. The chain links TRBV27 to TRBJ2-1, with 7 bases aligning to TRBD2. The CDR3 DNA sequence: TGTGCCACCGGGACTACCTCCGGTGGGGGCTCCTACAATGAGCAGTTCTTC. It yields the protein CATGTTSGGGSYNEQFF.